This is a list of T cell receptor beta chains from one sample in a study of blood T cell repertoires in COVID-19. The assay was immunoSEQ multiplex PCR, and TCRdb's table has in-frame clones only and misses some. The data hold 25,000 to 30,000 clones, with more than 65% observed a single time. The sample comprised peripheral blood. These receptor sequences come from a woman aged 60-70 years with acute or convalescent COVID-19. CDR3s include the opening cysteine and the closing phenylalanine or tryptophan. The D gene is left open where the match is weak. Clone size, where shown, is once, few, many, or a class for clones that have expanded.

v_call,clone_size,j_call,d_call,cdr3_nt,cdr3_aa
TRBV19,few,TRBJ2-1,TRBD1,TGTGCCAGTAGTTCCTGGACAGGGCTAGAAGATTACTCCTACAATGAGCAGTTCTTC,CASSSWTGLEDYSYNEQFF
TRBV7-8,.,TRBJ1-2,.,TGTGCCAGCAGCTTATCGGCTGGGGGCGGTTATGGCTACACCTTC,CASSLSAGGGYGYTF
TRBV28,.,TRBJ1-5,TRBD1,TGTGCCAGCAGTCCGCCGGGCAGGGGGGAAGGTCAGCCCCAGCATTTT,CASSPPGRGEGQPQHF
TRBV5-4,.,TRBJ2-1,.,TGTGCCAGCAGCCCGGGGGATGACCCTGAGCAGTTCTTC,CASSPGDDPEQFF
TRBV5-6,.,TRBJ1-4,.,TGTGCCAGCAGCGCGGGGCCAACTAATGAAAAACTGTTTTTT,CASSAGPTNEKLFF
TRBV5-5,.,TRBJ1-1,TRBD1,TGTGCCAGCAGCCCAAGACAGGGGAAGGCTTTCTTT,CASSPRQGKAFF
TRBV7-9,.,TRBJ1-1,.,TGTGCCAGCAGCGCTCCAGGGTCTGGAAACACTGAAGCTTTCTTT,CASSAPGSGNTEAFF
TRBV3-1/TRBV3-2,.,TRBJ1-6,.,TGTGCCAGCAGCCAAGTGTCCACAAATAATTCACCCCTCCACTTT,CASSQVSTNNSPLHF
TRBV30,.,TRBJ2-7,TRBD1,TGTGCCTGGAGTGTAAGGTGGACAGGGGGCTACGAGCAGTACTTC,CAWSVRWTGGYEQYF
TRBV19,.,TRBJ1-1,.,TGTGCCAGTAGTATGGGTAGGGGTAGGGCTGAAGCTTTCTTT,CASSMGRGRAEAFF
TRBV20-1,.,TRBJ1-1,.,TGCAGTGCTCCCCTATACACTGAAGCTTTCTTT,CSAPLYTEAFF
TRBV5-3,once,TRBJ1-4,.,TGTGCCAGAAGCTTGGCGCTTCCGGACAGCCGTAATGAAAAACTGTTTTTT,CARSLALPDSRNEKLFF
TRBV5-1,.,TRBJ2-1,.,TGCGCCAGCAGCTTAGGTTCCACAGGCAGCTCCTACAATGAGCAGTTCTTC,CASSLGSTGSSYNEQFF
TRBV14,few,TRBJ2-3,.,TGTGCCAGCGCCCCGAGGGTCACAGATACGCAGTATTTT,CASAPRVTDTQYF
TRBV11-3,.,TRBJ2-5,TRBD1,TGTGCCAGCAGCCTAGTTCCCGGGACAGGGGGCCAAGAGACCCAGTACTTC,CASSLVPGTGGQETQYF
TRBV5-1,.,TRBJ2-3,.,TGCGCCAGCAGCTTGGGACAGGGAGGAGGAGATACGCAGTATTTT,CASSLGQGGGDTQYF
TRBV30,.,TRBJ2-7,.,TGTGCCTGGAGTCCCCTTAATTTATACGAGCAGTACTTC,CAWSPLNLYEQYF
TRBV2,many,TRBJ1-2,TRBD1,TGTGCCAGCAGATTAGGGACAGGCCAGGGCTACACCTTC,CASRLGTGQGYTF
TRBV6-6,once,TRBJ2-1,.,TGTGCCACCCTTCTGGCGAGAGGTAGCTCCTACAATGAGCAGTTCTTC,CATLLARGSSYNEQFF
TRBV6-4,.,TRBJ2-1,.,TGTGCCAGCAGTGACGAGCTTAGGAGTGAGCAGTTCTTC,CASSDELRSEQFF
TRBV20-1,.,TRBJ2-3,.,TGCAGTGCTAGTTTAAGCACAGATACGCAGTATTTT,CSASLSTDTQYF
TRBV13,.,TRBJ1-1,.,TGTGCCAGCAGCTTAGGAATTGGTCGCACTCGGGACACTGAAGCTTTCTTT,CASSLGIGRTRDTEAFF
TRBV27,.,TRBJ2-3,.,TGTGCCAGCAGCCAGAGGACTACTAGCACAGATACGCAGTATTTT,CASSQRTTSTDTQYF
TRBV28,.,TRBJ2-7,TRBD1,TGTGCCAGCAGTTTTCAGGGGGTGAAGATCAACGAGCAGTACTTC,CASSFQGVKINEQYF
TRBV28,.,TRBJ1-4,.,TGTGCCAGCAGTTTATCGCCGGGTAAAGGTGAAAAACTGTTTTTT,CASSLSPGKGEKLFF
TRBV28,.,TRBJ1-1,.,TGTGCCAGCAGCCTTGGCGGTCGCGGGGCTTTCTTT,CASSLGGRGAFF
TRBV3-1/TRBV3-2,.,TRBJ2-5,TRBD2,TGTGCCAGCAGCCAAGGACTAGCGGGGAGGCAAGAGACCCAGTACTTC,CASSQGLAGRQETQYF
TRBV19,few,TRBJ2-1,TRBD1,TGTGCCAGTAGTATAGTAGCAGGACAGGGATACAATGAGCAGTTCTTC,CASSIVAGQGYNEQFF
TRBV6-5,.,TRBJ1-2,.,TGTGCCAGCAGTAACGGGGGCTATGGCTACACCTTC,CASSNGGYGYTF
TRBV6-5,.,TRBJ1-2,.,TGTGCCAGCAGTTACTCAACGGGGGAGGGCTATGGCTACACCTTC,CASSYSTGEGYGYTF
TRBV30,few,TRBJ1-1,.,TGTGCCTCCTCTCCGGGGGGCGGACCGAAGAACACTGAAGCTTTCTTT,CASSPGGGPKNTEAFF
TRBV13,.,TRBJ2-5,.,TGTGCCAGCAGCTTGCGCCCCGGGGACTCGCTAGAGTACCAAGAGACCCAGTACTTC,CASSLRPGDSLEYQETQYF
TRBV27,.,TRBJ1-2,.,TGTGCCAGCAGTCCTCTGAACCGGGTTGACTATGGCTACACCTTC,CASSPLNRVDYGYTF
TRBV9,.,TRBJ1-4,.,TGTGCCAGCAGCGCTCGACAGGACCCCGGGACCAATGAAAAACTGTTTTTT,CASSARQDPGTNEKLFF
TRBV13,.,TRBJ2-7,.,TGTGCCAGCAGTGGACCACAGGGAATCTCTCACGAGCAGTACTTC,CASSGPQGISHEQYF
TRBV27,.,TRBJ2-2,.,TGTGCCAGCAGTTCCGGGGGCACCGGGGAGCTGTTTTTT,CASSSGGTGELFF
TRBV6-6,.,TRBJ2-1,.,TGTGCCAGCAGTTCATACAGAGACAATGAGCAGTTCTTC,CASSSYRDNEQFF
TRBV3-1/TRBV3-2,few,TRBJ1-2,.,TGTGCCAGCAGCATACAGGGTGTCTATGGCTACACCTTC,CASSIQGVYGYTF
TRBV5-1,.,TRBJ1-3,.,TGCGCCAGCCGTGAGGGGGTTGGTTCCTCTGGAAACACCATATATTTT,CASREGVGSSGNTIYF
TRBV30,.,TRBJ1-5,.,TGTGCCTGGGCTCCCCGGGGGAAGGGCAATCAGCCCCAGCATTTT,CAWAPRGKGNQPQHF
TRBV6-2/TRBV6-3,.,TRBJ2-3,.,TGTGCCAGCAGTCGGCGGGACAGATACACAGATACGCAGTATTTT,CASSRRDRYTDTQYF
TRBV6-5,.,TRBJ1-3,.,TGCGCTATTTACTGGGCAACTGGAAACACCATATATTTT,CAIYWATGNTIYF
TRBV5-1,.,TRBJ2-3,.,TGCGCCAGCAGCTTTACAGGGTCCGGGGATACGCAGTATTTT,CASSFTGSGDTQYF
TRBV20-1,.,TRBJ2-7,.,TGCAGTGCTAGGGGCAGAAGCGAGCAGTACTTC,CSARGRSEQYF
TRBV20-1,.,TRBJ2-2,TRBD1,TGCAGTGCTAGTCAGGGGGCGGTCGACACCGGGGAGCTGTTTTTT,CSASQGAVDTGELFF
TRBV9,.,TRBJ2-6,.,TGTGCCAGCAGCATAGCGTTGAAGCAGGGGATCGGTGGGGCCAACGTCCTGACTTTC,CASSIALKQGIGGANVLTF
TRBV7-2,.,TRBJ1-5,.,TGTGCCAGCAGCTTAGTGGCGGATAGCAATCAGCCCCAGCATTTT,CASSLVADSNQPQHF
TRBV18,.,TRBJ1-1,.,TGTGCCAGCTCACCAGGACTTAACACTGAAGCTTTCTTT,CASSPGLNTEAFF
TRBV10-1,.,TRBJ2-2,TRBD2,TGCGCCAGCAGTAGGGAGGGTGGCACCGGGGAGCTGTTTTTT,CASSREGGTGELFF
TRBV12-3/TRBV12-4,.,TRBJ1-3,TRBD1,TGTGCCAGCGGACAGGGAGGAAACACCATATATTTT,CASGQGGNTIYF
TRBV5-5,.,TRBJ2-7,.,TGTGCCAGCAGCTTGGTCGGGGGTTCGTACGAGCAGTACTTC,CASSLVGGSYEQYF
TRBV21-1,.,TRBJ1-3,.,TGTGCCAGCAGCAGCGTACCGGGACAGGGAAATAGAGGCTCTGGAAACACCATATATTTT,CASSSVPGQGNRGSGNTIYF
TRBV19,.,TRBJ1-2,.,TGTGCCAGTTTGGGGCAGGTTAACTATGGCTACACCTTC,CASLGQVNYGYTF
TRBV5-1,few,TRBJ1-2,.,TGCGCCAGCAGCTTGGGGGAGATACTTGCTTTTGGCTACACCTTC,CASSLGEILAFGYTF